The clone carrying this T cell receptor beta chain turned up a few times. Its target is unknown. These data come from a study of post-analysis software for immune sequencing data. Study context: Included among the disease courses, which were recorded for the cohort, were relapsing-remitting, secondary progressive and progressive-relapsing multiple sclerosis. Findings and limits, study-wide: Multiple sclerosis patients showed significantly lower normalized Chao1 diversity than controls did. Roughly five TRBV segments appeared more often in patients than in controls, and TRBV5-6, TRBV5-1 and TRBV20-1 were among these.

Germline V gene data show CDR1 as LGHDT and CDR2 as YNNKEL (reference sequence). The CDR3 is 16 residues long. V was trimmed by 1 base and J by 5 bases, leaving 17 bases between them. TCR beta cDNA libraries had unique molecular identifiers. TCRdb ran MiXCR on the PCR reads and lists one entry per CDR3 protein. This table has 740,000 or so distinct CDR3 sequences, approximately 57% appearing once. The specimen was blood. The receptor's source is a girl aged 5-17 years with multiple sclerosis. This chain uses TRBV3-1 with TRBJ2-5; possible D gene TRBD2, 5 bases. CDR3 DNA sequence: TGTGCCAGCAGCCAAGTTGGTCAGATCACGGGGGAGACCCAGTACTTC. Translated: CASSQVGQITGETQYF.